The rows below give T cell receptor beta chains drawn from one sample of a study of tumor-infiltrating lymphocytes in glioblastoma multiforme. Each CDR3 protein is one row after TCRdb ran MiXCR on the multiplex PCR reads. The sample comprises approximately 20,000 distinct CDR3 sequences, about two thirds of which are singletons, and more than 15% rests with the top ten. Sample: peripheral blood. The receptors stem from a male donor with glioblastoma. Both conserved end residues are part of each CDR3. Fields, in order: D gene, V gene, J gene, CDR3 protein. The D gene is left open where the match is weak.

D gene: -
V gene: TRBV11-2
J gene: TRBJ1-1
CDR3 protein: CASSLWGRMGLPIF

D gene: -
V gene: TRBV11-2
J gene: TRBJ2-1
CDR3 protein: CASSPGSPIREQLF

D gene: -
V gene: TRBV5-5
J gene: TRBJ1-1
CDR3 protein: CASTMVQSNTEAFF

D gene: TRBD2
V gene: TRBV11-2
J gene: TRBJ2-3
CDR3 protein: CASSRSGLAGVPGDTQYF

D gene: -
V gene: TRBV11-2
J gene: TRBJ2-6
CDR3 protein: CASSRRLGPIYVANVLTF

D gene: -
V gene: TRBV11-3
J gene: TRBJ2-3
CDR3 protein: CASSQGRAPTDAQYF

D gene: TRBD1
V gene: TRBV29-1
J gene: TRBJ2-3
CDR3 protein: CSVEGTGRHTQYF

D gene: TRBD1
V gene: TRBV6-5
J gene: TRBJ2-6
CDR3 protein: CASSGTVLSGANVLTF

D gene: -
V gene: TRBV11-2
J gene: TRBJ2-7
CDR3 protein: CASSLVPVSYEQYF

D gene: TRBD1
V gene: TRBV11-2
J gene: TRBJ2-1
CDR3 protein: CASSLEAGGYEQFF

D gene: -
V gene: TRBV6-2/TRBV6-3
J gene: TRBJ2-7
CDR3 protein: CASSYPPVWRSSYEQYF

D gene: -
V gene: TRBV11-2
J gene: TRBJ2-5
CDR3 protein: CASSILQDSLKGTQHF

D gene: -
V gene: TRBV20-1
J gene: TRBJ1-4
CDR3 protein: CSARRVGPNEKLSF

D gene: -
V gene: TRBV29-1
J gene: TRBJ2-1
CDR3 protein: CSGRRGKGNDEQFF

D gene: TRBD1
V gene: TRBV20-1
J gene: TRBJ1-6
CDR3 protein: CSARARGQGDSPLHF

D gene: -
V gene: TRBV29-1
J gene: TRBJ1-1
CDR3 protein: CSFGQMNSEAFF

D gene: TRBD1
V gene: TRBV11-2
J gene: TRBJ1-2
CDR3 protein: CASSPLKGQGVGGYTF

D gene: -
V gene: TRBV11-1
J gene: TRBJ2-5
CDR3 protein: CASSLDIPGWETQYF

D gene: TRBD1
V gene: TRBV11-2
J gene: TRBJ1-1
CDR3 protein: CASSFRTGNTEAFF

D gene: -
V gene: TRBV6-1
J gene: TRBJ1-1
CDR3 protein: CASERMNTEAFF

D gene: -
V gene: TRBV4-1
J gene: TRBJ2-2
CDR3 protein: CASSQRTAGELFF

D gene: TRBD1
V gene: TRBV5-1
J gene: TRBJ2-7
CDR3 protein: CASSAGQGPYERYF

D gene: -
V gene: TRBV5-1
J gene: TRBJ2-7
CDR3 protein: CASSLGVGGGLGGHYF

D gene: TRBD2
V gene: TRBV11-2
J gene: TRBJ2-1
CDR3 protein: CASSFPGLAVNEQFF

D gene: -
V gene: TRBV7-9
J gene: TRBJ1-1
CDR3 protein: CASSSTLGVTEAFF

D gene: -
V gene: TRBV14
J gene: TRBJ1-2
CDR3 protein: CASSQVTGRIGYTF

D gene: -
V gene: TRBV7-6
J gene: TRBJ2-7
CDR3 protein: CASSLGATGSGEQYF

D gene: -
V gene: TRBV12-3/TRBV12-4
J gene: TRBJ2-1
CDR3 protein: CASARGIYTEEFF

D gene: TRBD1
V gene: TRBV5-1
J gene: TRBJ2-2
CDR3 protein: CASSYQTGSTGELFF

D gene: -
V gene: TRBV21-1
J gene: TRBJ2-1
CDR3 protein: CASSKGHTEGDEQFF

D gene: -
V gene: TRBV5-4
J gene: TRBJ2-7
CDR3 protein: CASSLKLGSYEQYF

D gene: -
V gene: TRBV29-1
J gene: TRBJ2-2
CDR3 protein: CSVESRTNTGELFF

D gene: -
V gene: TRBV29-1
J gene: TRBJ2-2
CDR3 protein: CHVGGRTGELFF

D gene: TRBD2
V gene: TRBV18
J gene: TRBJ2-1
CDR3 protein: CASSPGLDSSDEQFF

D gene: -
V gene: TRBV10-3
J gene: TRBJ1-6
CDR3 protein: CAISSSGGWGSPLHF

D gene: TRBD2
V gene: TRBV11-2
J gene: TRBJ2-7
CDR3 protein: CASGLAGGTYEQYF

D gene: -
V gene: TRBV12-3/TRBV12-4
J gene: TRBJ2-7
CDR3 protein: CASSLNLDYEQYF

D gene: -
V gene: TRBV7-9
J gene: TRBJ1-2
CDR3 protein: CASSLERINGYTF

D gene: TRBD1
V gene: TRBV11-3
J gene: TRBJ2-5
CDR3 protein: CASGLGEGARETQHF

D gene: -
V gene: TRBV20-1
J gene: TRBJ2-7
CDR3 protein: CSARAPGGGGTLPYEQYF

D gene: TRBD2
V gene: TRBV11-2
J gene: TRBJ2-2
CDR3 protein: CGSTSSFGQRLAVNTGELFF

D gene: -
V gene: TRBV20-1
J gene: TRBJ2-7
CDR3 protein: CSASPGPTGVDEQYF